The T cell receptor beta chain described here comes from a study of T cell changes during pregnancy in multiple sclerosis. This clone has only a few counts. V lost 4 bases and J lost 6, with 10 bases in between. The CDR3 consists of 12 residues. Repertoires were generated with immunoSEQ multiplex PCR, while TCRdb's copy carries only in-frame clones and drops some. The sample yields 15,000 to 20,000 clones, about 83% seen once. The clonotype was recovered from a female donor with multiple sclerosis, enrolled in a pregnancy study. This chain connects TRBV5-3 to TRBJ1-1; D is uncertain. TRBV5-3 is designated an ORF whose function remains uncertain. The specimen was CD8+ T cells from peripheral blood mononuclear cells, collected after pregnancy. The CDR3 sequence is CARSPPEPEAFF. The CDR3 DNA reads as TGTGCCAGAAGCCCTCCCGAGCCTGAAGCTTTCTTT.